Described below is a single TCR beta chain sequence and its context. Its specificity is unknown. This record comes from a study of CD4 T cells in relation to SARS-CoV-2 and coronaviruses. Across the study: ViraFEST: roughly 9-day antigen culture of PBMCs, then TCR beta CDR3 sequencing. Controls used an HIV-1 Nef peptide pool or no peptide.

Sequencing was performed with immunoSEQ multiplex PCR; in TCRdb, only in-frame clones are kept and a portion is missing. The sample has more than 15,000 clones; roughly 77% are singletons. V lost 3 bases to trimming and J lost 3 bases, with 9 bases between them. This CDR3 has 13 amino acids. Before the COVID-19 pandemic, during about 2011-2019, CD4+ T cells were taken from unexposed donors. CD4+ T cells were isolated from the cells after 10 days of culture. Unexposed-donor CD4+ T cells were probed with SARS-CoV-2 S/N and four cold-coronavirus spikes, cells permitting. The chain employs TRBV12-3 or TRBV12-4 and TRBJ2-7; D is unclear. The specimen sequenced was CD4+ T cells from PBMCs, cultured in vitro. This clonotype originated in a human donor in good health. In DNA, the CDR3 is TGTGCCAGCAGTTTCGGTGGAGTCTACGAGCAGTACTTC. Protein product: CASSFGGVYEQYF.